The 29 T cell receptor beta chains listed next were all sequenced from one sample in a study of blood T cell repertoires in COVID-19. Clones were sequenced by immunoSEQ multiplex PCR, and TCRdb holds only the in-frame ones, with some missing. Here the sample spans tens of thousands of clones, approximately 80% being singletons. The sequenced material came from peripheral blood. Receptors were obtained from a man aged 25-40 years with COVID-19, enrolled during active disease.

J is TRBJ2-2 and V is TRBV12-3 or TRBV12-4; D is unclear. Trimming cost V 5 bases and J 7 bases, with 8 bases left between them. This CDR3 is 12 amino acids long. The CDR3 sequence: CASSLRFGELFF. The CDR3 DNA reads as TGTGCCAGCAGTCTCCGGTTCGGGGAGCTGTTTTTT.

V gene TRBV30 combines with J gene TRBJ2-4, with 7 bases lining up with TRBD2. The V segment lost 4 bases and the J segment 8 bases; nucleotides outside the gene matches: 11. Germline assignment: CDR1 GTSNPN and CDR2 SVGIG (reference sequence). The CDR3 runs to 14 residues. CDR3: CAWNLKRDRDIQYF. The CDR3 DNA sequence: TGTGCCTGGAACTTAAAGCGGGATAGGGACATTCAGTACTTC.

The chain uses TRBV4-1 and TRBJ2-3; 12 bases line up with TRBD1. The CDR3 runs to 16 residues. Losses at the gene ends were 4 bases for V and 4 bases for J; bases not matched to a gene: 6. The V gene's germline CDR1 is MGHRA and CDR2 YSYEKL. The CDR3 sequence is CASSPSGTGGPDTQYF. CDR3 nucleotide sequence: TGCGCCAGCAGCCCCTCCGGGACAGGGGGCCCAGATACGCAGTATTTT.

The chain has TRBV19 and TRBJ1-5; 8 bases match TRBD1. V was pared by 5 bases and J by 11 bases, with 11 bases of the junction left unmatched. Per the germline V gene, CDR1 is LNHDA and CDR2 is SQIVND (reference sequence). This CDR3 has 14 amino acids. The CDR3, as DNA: TGTGCCAGTAGTTATGGGGACAGGTTTTTGGCCCAGCATTTT. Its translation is CASSYGDRFLAQHF.

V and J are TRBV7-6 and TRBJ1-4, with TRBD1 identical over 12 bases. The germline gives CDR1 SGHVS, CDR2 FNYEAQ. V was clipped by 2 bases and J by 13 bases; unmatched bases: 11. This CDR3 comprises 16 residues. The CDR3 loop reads CASSLTPRDRGQLLFF. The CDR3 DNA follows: TGTGCCAGCAGCTTAACTCCCCGGGACAGGGGGCAGTTACTGTTTTTT.

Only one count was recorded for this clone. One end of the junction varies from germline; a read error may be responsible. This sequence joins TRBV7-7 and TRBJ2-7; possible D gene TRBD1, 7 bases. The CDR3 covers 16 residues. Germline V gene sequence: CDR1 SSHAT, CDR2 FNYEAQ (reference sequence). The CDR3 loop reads CASSPARQGGAHEQYF. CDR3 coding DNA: TGTGCTAGCAGTCCAGCGCGACAGGGAGGCGCCCACGAGCAGTACTTC.

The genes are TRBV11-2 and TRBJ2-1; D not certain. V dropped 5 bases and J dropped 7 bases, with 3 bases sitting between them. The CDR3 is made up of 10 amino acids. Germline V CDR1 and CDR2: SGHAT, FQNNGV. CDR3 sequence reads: CASSLNEQFF. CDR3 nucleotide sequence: TGTGCCAGCAGCCTTAATGAGCAGTTCTTC.

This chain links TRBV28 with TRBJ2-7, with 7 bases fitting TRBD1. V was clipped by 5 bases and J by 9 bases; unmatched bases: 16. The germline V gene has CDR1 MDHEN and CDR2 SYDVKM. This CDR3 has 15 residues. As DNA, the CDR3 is TGTGCCAGCAGTGATACAGGGGCCCTACCGGAAGGGCAGTACTTC. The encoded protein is CASSDTGALPEGQYF.

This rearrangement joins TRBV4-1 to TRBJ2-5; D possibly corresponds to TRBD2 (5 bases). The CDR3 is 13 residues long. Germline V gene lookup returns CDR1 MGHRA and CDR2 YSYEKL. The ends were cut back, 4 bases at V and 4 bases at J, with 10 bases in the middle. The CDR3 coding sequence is TGCGCCAGCAGCCCACGGGAAGGAGAGACCCAGTACTTC. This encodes CASSPREGETQYF.

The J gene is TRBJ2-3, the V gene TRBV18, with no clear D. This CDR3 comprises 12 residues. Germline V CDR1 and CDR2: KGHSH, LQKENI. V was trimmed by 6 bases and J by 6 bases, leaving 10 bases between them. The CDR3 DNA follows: TGTGCCAGCTCTCGCCGGGTGGATACGCAGTATTTT. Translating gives CASSRRVDTQYF.

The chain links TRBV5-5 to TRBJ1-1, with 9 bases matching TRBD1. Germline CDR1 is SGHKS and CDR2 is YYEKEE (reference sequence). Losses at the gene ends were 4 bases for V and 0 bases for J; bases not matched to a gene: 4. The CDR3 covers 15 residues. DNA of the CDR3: TGTGCCAGCAGCCAAAGACAGGGGGTGAACACTGAAGCTTTCTTT. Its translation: CASSQRQGVNTEAFF. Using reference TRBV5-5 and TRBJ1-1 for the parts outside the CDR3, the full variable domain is DAGVTQSPTHLIKTRGQQVTLRCSPISGHKSVSWYQQVLGQGPQFIFQYYEKEERGRGNFPDRFSARQFPNYSSELNVNALLLGDSALYLCASSQRQGVNTEAFFGQGTRLTVV.

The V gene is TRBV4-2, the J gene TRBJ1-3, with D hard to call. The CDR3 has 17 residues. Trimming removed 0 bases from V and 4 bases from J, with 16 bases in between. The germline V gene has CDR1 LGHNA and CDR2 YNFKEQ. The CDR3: CASSQDWSGGKGNTIYF. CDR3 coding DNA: TGTGCCAGCAGCCAAGACTGGTCCGGAGGGAAGGGAAACACCATATATTTT.

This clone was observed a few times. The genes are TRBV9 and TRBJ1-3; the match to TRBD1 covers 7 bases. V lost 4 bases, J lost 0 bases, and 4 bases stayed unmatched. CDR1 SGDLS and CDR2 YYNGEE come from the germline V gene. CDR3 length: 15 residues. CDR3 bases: TGTGCCAGCAGCCTGGGGACAGCCTCTGGAAACACCATATATTTT. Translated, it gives CASSLGTASGNTIYF. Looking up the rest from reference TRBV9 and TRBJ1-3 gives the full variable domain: DSGVTQTPKHLITATGQRVTLRCSPRSGDLSVYWYQQSLDQGLQFLIQYYNGEERAKGNILERFSAQQFPDLHSELNLSSLELGDSALYFCASSLGTASGNTIYFGEGSWLTVV.

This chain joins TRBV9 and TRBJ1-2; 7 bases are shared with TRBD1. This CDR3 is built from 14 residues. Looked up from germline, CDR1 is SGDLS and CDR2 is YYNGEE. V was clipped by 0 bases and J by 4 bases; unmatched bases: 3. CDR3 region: CASSVGQGSYGYTF. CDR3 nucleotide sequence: TGTGCCAGCAGCGTAGGACAGGGTTCCTATGGCTACACCTTC.

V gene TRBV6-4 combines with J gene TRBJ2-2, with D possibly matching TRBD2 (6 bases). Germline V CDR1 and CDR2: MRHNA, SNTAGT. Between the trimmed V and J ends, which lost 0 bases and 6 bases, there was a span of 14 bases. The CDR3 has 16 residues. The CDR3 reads CASSDSMGRGAGELFF. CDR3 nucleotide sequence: TGTGCCAGCAGTGACTCGATGGGTCGCGGGGCCGGGGAGCTGTTTTTT.

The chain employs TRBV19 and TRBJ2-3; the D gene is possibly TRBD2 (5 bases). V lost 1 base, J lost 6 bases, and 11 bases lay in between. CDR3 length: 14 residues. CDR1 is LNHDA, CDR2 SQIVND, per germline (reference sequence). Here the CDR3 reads CASSIGGNVDTQYF. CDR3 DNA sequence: TGTGCCAGTAGTATAGGAGGGAACGTGGATACGCAGTATTTT. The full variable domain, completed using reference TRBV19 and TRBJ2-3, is DGGITQSPKYLFRKEGQNVTLSCEQNLNHDAMYWYRQDPGQGLRLIYYSQIVNDFQKGDIAEGYSVSREKKESFPLTVTSAQKNPTAFYLCASSIGGNVDTQYFGPGTRLTVL.

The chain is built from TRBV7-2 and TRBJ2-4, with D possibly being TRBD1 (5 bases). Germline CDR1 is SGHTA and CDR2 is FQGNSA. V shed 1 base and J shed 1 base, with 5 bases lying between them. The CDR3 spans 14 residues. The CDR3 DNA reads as TGTGCCAGCAGCTTAGACAGGGCCAAAAACATTCAGTACTTC. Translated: CASSLDRAKNIQYF.

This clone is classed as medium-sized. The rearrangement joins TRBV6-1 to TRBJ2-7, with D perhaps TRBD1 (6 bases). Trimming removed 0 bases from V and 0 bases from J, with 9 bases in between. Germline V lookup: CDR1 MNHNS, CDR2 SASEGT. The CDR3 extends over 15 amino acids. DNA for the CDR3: TGTGCCAGCAGTGAAGCGCGAGGGGGCTCCTACGAGCAGTACTTC. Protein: CASSEARGGSYEQYF.

CDR3 nucleotides: TGTGCCAGCAGTTACGTCCTAGATCGCGAGCAGTACTTC. This gives the protein CASSYVLDREQYF. The chain joins TRBV6-5 to TRBJ2-7; D not resolved. The CDR3 is 13 residues long. Germline CDR1 reads MNHEY; CDR2 reads SVGAGI. V shed 2 bases and J shed 6 bases, with 11 bases lying between them.

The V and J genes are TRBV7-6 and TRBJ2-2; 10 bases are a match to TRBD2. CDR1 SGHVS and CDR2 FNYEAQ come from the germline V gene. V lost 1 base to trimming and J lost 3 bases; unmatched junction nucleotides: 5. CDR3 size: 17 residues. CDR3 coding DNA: TGTGCCAGCAGCTTAGGGGCTAGCGGGAGCTACACCGGGGAGCTGTTTTTT. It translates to CASSLGASGSYTGELFF.

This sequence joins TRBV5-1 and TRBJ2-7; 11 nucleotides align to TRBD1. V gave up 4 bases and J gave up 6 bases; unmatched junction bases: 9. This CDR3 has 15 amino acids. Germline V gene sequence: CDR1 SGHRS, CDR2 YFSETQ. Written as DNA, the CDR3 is TGCGCCAGCAGCACGTGGACAGGGGGCGGTTTCGAGCAGTACTTC. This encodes CASSTWTGGGFEQYF.

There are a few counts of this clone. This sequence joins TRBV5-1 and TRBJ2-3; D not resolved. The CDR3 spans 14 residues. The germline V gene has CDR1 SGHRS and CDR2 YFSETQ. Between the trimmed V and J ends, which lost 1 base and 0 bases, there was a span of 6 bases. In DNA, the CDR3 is TGCGCCAGCAGCTTGTCCTCTAGCACAGATACGCAGTATTTT. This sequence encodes CASSLSSSTDTQYF.

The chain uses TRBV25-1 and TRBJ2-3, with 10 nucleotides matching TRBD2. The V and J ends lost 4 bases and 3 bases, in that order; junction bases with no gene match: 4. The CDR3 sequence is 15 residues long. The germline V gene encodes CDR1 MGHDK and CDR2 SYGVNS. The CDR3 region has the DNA TGTGCCAGCAGTGTATCACTAGCGGGAACAGATACGCAGTATTTT. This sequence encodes CASSVSLAGTDTQYF.

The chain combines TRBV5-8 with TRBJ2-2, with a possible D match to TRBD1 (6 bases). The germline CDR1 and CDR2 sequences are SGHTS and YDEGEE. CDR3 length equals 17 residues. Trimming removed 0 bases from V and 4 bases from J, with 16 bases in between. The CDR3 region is CASSLAAGVQGTGELFF. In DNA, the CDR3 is TGTGCCAGCAGCTTGGCGGCAGGGGTCCAAGGCACCGGGGAGCTGTTTTTT.

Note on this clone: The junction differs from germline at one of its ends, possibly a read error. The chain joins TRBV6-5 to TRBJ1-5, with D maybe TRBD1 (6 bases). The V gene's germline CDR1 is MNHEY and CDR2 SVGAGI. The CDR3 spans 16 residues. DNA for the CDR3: TGTGCCAGCAGCTACTCCATCAGGGGAGGCAATCAGCCCCAGCATTTT. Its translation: CASSYSIRGGNQPQHF.

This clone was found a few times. The CDR3, as DNA: TGTGCCAGTAGTAAGGGGGTCAACTATGGCTACACCTTC. It encodes CASSKGVNYGYTF. The rearrangement uses TRBV19 and TRBJ1-2; D possibly corresponds to TRBD1 (6 bases). This CDR3 is built from 13 residues. CDR1 and CDR2 (germline): LNHDA, SQIVND (reference sequence). Deletions cut 4 bases from V and 2 bases from J, with 8 bases between.

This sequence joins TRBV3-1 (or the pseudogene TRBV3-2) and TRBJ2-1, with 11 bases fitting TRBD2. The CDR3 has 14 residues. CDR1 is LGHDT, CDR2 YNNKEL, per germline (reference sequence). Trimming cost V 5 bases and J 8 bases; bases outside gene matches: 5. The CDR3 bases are TGTGCCAGCAGCTTTACTAGCGGGAGCGATGAGCAGTTCTTC. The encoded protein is CASSFTSGSDEQFF.

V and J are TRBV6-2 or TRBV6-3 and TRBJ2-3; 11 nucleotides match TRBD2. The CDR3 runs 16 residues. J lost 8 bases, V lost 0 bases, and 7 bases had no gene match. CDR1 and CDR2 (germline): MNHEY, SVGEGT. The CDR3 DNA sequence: TGTGCCAGCAGTTACTCGGGTACTAGCGGGAGTTCTACGCAGTATTTT. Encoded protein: CASSYSGTSGSSTQYF.

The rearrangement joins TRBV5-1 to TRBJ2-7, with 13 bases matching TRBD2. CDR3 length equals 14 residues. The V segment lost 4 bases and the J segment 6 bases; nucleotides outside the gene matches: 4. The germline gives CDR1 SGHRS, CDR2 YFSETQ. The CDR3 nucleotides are TGCGCCAGCAGCAGGACTAGCGGGAGAGGCGAGCAGTACTTC. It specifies CASSRTSGRGEQYF.